What follows is one TCR beta chain and its context. Its specificity is not known. This CDR3 is missing its conserved last phenylalanine or tryptophan, likely due to a read error. The CDR3 totals 13 residues. Between the trimmed V and J ends, which lost 6 bases and 3 bases, there was a span of 9 bases. Germline values: CDR1 MDHEN, CDR2 SYDVKM. The data derive from a study of glioma-infiltrating T cells. Study outcomes and limitations: Non-neoplastic patients had below-expected tissue-blood divergence, while all gliomas exceeded expectation. Signature shared blood CDR3 motifs were enriched in low-divergence and depleted in high-divergence patients. Only very few CDR3 sequences appeared in both tissue and blood.

The iRepertoire nested amplicon-rescue multiplex PCR amplified TCR alpha and beta CDR3s from RNA. Input was roughly 85-400 ng of tissue mRNA or PBMC total RNA. Each CDR3 protein is one row after TCRdb ran MiXCR on the multiplex PCR reads. The data show more than 300,000 distinct CDR3 sequences, with about two fifths seen just once and around 11% held by the top ten. The sample comprised glioma tissue, nonneoplastic brain tissue, or PBMCs (not recorded which). The J gene is TRBJ2-1, the V gene TRBV28; maybe TRBD2 (6 bases). The TCR originated in a human donor with low-grade glioma or glioblastoma, undergoing nonglioma brain surgery, or in good health (not recorded which). The CDR3 nucleotides read TGTGCCAGCAGCGGGACTCTCTACAATGAGCAGTTCCTC. This translates into CASSGTLYNEQFL.